This T cell receptor beta chain was recovered during a study of blood T cell repertoires in COVID-19. The overall study: The United States, Italy and Spain supplied acute and convalescent COVID-19 samples. PBMCs, B-cell-depleted T cells, or T cells provided the cDNA or gDNA that made up the material.

Authors' data handling: Reference gene primer amplification in the assay estimated nucleated cell counts. The repertoire was sequenced with immunoSEQ multiplex PCR; TCRdb's copy has only in-frame clones and lacks some. The V and J calls and clone size come from that table; D and trimming were worked out from the DNA. The data show 200,000 to 250,000 clones, 83% seen once. V shed 4 bases and J shed 2 bases, with 7 bases lying between them. This CDR3 contains 12 residues. Germline values: CDR1 SGHDT, CDR2 YYEEEE. The chain recombines TRBV5-6 with TRBJ2-7; D not certain. The sequencing input was peripheral blood. The receptor comes from a human donor in a cohort sampled during active COVID-19. For the CDR3, the DNA is TGTGCCAGCAGCACGAAGCCCTACGAGCAGTACTTC. Protein product: CASSTKPYEQYF.